Presented here are 29 T cell receptor beta chains from one specimen sequenced in a study of blood T cells in healthy people across ages (dated by TCRdb to the mid-2010s). The library was generated by 5' RACE. Data came from an Illumina HiSeq 2500. A second PCR of roughly 6 to 12 cycles was run with a J-beta primer mix and a sample-barcoded 5' primer. TCRdb trimmed the raw reads at Q25, called clones with MiXCR and kept productive beta chains. Duplicate CDR3 protein sequences are folded into a single record with the most common DNA and genes. The sample includes around 1,000,000 distinct CDR3 sequences, with roughly a quarter observed a single time. The ten most abundant clones make up less than 0.85% of the sample. The data were also submitted as part of a second study, on T cells of mothers and their children.

The material sequenced was blood. These receptors originate from a girl aged 2 to 10 in good health.

The chain couples TRBV7-2 to TRBJ2-5; TRBD1 aligns across 7 bases. The J call may be faulty, since TRBJ2-7 better matches the DNA end. Germline V gene data show CDR1 as SGHTA and CDR2 as FQGNSA. The CDR3 has 13 residues. Written as DNA, the CDR3 is TGTGCCAGCAGCTACACAGGGGCCTACGAGCAGTACTTC. This translates into CASSYTGAYEQYF.

The V call is TRBV9, the J call TRBJ2-1; perhaps D is TRBD1 or TRBD2 (5 bases each). Germline V gene data show CDR1 as SGDLS and CDR2 as YYNGEE. The CDR3 spans 17 residues. Trimming pared 4 bases from V and 6 bases from J, leaving 23 bases between. The CDR3 sequence: CASSLAGTLALSNEQFF. CDR3 in DNA: TGTGCCAGCAGCTTAGCAGGGACCCTTGCCCTTAGCAATGAGCAGTTCTTC. The variable domain in full, completed from reference TRBV9 and TRBJ2-1, reads DSGVTQTPKHLITATGQRVTLRCSPRSGDLSVYWYQQSLDQGLQFLIQYYNGEERAKGNILERFSAQQFPDLHSELNLSSLELGDSALYFCASSLAGTLALSNEQFFGPGTRLTVL.

The chain couples TRBV5-6 to TRBJ2-1; 7 bases match TRBD1. Trimming took 2 bases from V and 3 from J; bases not matched to a gene: 5. The CDR3 contains 15 residues. Germline V lookup: CDR1 SGHDT, CDR2 YYEEEE. The CDR3 region has the DNA TGTGCCAGCAGCTTAGGGACAGAAATCTACAATGAGCAGTTCTTC. Translated, it gives CASSLGTEIYNEQFF.

This sequence joins TRBV5-1 and TRBJ2-5, with D unresolved. Germline CDR1 is SGHRS and CDR2 is YFSETQ. Trimming cost V 0 bases and J 4 bases, with 13 bases left between them. CDR3 length: 15 amino acids. CDR3 sequence (DNA): TGCGCCAGCAGCTTGGGAGACTCCCGGTCAGAGACCCAGTACTTC. It yields the protein CASSLGDSRSETQYF.

The chain is built from TRBV4-3 and TRBJ1-1; 7 positions match TRBD1. From germline, CDR1 is LGHNA and CDR2 YSLEER. The CDR3 consists of 19 residues. V trimming: 0 bases; J trimming: 2 bases; junction bases outside the gene matches: 15. The CDR3 sequence is CASSQDRIVRQGLNTEAFF. DNA of the CDR3: TGCGCCAGCAGCCAAGATCGAATCGTGAGACAGGGCCTAAACACTGAAGCTTTCTTT.

This chain joins TRBV4-2 and TRBJ1-6; the match to TRBD1 covers 12 bases. The CDR3 sequence is 16 residues long. V shed 0 bases, J shed 10 bases, and the junction held 4 bases outside the gene matches. Germline CDR1 and CDR2: LGHNA and YNFKEQ. The CDR3 here is CASSQDPGTGGSPLHF. The CDR3 bases are TGTGCCAGCAGCCAAGATCCCGGGACAGGGGGCTCACCCCTCCACTTT.

This chain links TRBV7-9 with TRBJ2-3; D is uncertain. Trimming removed 1 base from V and 15 bases from J, with 11 bases in between. This CDR3 spans 11 amino acids. Germline CDR1 is SEHNR and CDR2 is FQNEAQ (reference sequence). CDR3 in DNA: TGTGCCAGCAGCTTAGAGGGTGAAACATATTTT. Translated: CASSLEGETYF.

V usage is TRBV24-1 and J usage is TRBJ2-5; D remains unclear. V lost 5 bases and J lost 2, with 8 bases in between. CDR3 length: 13 amino acids. Germline V gene lookup returns CDR1 KGHDR and CDR2 SFDVKD. CDR3 protein: CATSAAWQETQYF. CDR3 sequence (DNA): TGTGCCACCAGTGCCGCGTGGCAAGAGACCCAGTACTTC.

V gene TRBV5-1 combines with J gene TRBJ2-5; D uncertain. From germline, CDR1 is SGHRS and CDR2 YFSETQ. V gave up 5 bases and J gave up 7 bases, with 6 bases separating them. CDR3 length: 10 amino acids. The CDR3 is CASRDTTQYF. The CDR3, as DNA: TGCGCCAGCAGAGACACGACCCAGTACTTC.

As DNA, the CDR3 is TGTGCCAGCAGTTTTGACACGGGAGAGATCCACTACGAGCAGTACTTC. This encodes CASSFDTGEIHYEQYF. V usage is TRBV12-3 or TRBV12-4 and J usage is TRBJ2-7, with D possibly TRBD2 on 6 matching bases. V lost 3 bases and J 3 bases, leaving 18 bases between the germline ends. The CDR3 runs to 16 residues.

The gene calls are TRBV7-8 and TRBJ2-1; D is uncertain. CDR3 length equals 14 residues. V lost 1 base and J lost 6, with 10 bases in between. Germline V gene data show CDR1 as SGHVS and CDR2 as FQNEAQ. The CDR3 protein is CASSLEVDGNEQFF. CDR3 nucleotide sequence: TGTGCCAGCAGCTTAGAAGTCGACGGCAATGAGCAGTTCTTC.

The genes are TRBV12-3 or TRBV12-4 and TRBJ1-1; D gene ambiguous. The CDR3 consists of 10 residues. Trimming pared 9 bases from V and 4 bases from J, leaving 6 bases between. This chain's CDR3 is CASLGTEAFF. The DNA for the CDR3 is TGTGCCAGTCTGGGCACTGAAGCTTTCTTT.

This clonotype was counted only a few times. The CDR3 loop is CASRIGQGSSGANVLTF. The CDR3 coding sequence is TGTGCCAGCAGGATTGGGCAGGGGAGCTCTGGGGCCAACGTCCTGACTTTC. V is TRBV6-1 and J is TRBJ2-6, with D possibly TRBD1 on 6 matching bases. V was shortened by 6 bases and J by 0 bases, with 15 bases between the two germline ends. The CDR3 consists of 17 residues. The germline gives CDR1 MNHNS, CDR2 SASEGT.

V is TRBV7-2 and J is TRBJ2-7; TRBD1 agrees at 7 bases. This CDR3 has 15 residues. V was pared by 3 bases and J by 0 bases, with 5 bases of the junction left unmatched. CDR1 is SGHTA, CDR2 FQGNSA, per germline. The CDR3 DNA is TGTGCCAGCAGCTTCGAGGGGGCCCCCTCCTACGAGCAGTACTTC. Encoded protein: CASSFEGAPSYEQYF.

V is TRBV28 and J is TRBJ1-5; D gene uncertain. The CDR3 is 14 amino acids. Germline CDR1 MDHEN, CDR2 SYDVKM. Trimming cost V 5 bases and J 4 bases, with 12 bases left between them. Written as DNA, the CDR3 is TGTGCCAGCAGTCGAGACCTTGATAATCAGCCCCAGCATTTT. Translation: CASSRDLDNQPQHF.

The table lists this clonotype with a few counts. V is TRBV28 and J is TRBJ1-2; D possibly corresponds to TRBD1 (5 bases). In germline, CDR1 is MDHEN, CDR2 SYDVKM. Trimming shortened V by 5 bases and J by 4 bases, and 20 bases separated the two germline ends. This CDR3 has 16 residues. The CDR3 region is CASSQEPRGRSYGYTF. The CDR3 bases are TGTGCCAGCAGTCAGGAACCCCGGGGACGGTCCTATGGCTACACCTTC.

This CDR3 is CASSTPLGYEQYF. The CDR3 DNA follows: TGTGCCAGCAGCACCCCACTAGGTTACGAGCAGTACTTC. The chain is built from TRBV7-9 and TRBJ2-7; maybe TRBD2 (5 bases). Germline assignment: CDR1 SEHNR and CDR2 FQNEAQ (reference sequence). There are 13 residues in the CDR3. The V gene lost 5 bases and the J gene lost 4 bases, with 12 bases spanning the gap.

This clonotype has more than one count but fewer than ten. The rearrangement links TRBV5-1 to TRBJ2-3; D is undetermined. Between the trimmed V and J ends, which lost 2 bases and 2 bases, there was a span of 12 bases. The CDR3 covers 15 residues. CDR1 is SGHRS and CDR2 is YFSETQ in the germline V gene. The CDR3 sequence: CASSFAALLTDTQYF. The CDR3 DNA reads TGCGCCAGCAGCTTCGCAGCGCTTCTCACAGATACGCAGTATTTT.

The chain couples TRBV12-3 or TRBV12-4 to TRBJ1-4, with 7 bases lining up with TRBD1. J lost 7 bases, V lost 3 bases, and 5 bases had no gene match. The CDR3 is made up of 14 amino acids. The CDR3 DNA reads as TGTGCCAGCAGTTTCAGGGGGACAGTTGAAAAACTGTTTTTT. As protein: CASSFRGTVEKLFF.

This chain joins TRBV28 and TRBJ2-1, with 7 bases lining up with TRBD2. Germline-derived CDR1 and CDR2 are MDHEN and SYDVKM. The CDR3 runs 18 residues. V lost 2 bases to trimming and J lost 8 bases; unmatched junction nucleotides: 18. The DNA for the CDR3 is TGTGCCAGCAGTTTACCTTTTACGGAAAGCGGGGCAAGCGATGAGCAGTTCTTC. This translates into CASSLPFTESGASDEQFF.

V and J are TRBV12-3 or TRBV12-4 and TRBJ1-2, with D maybe TRBD1 (5 bases). V lost 3 bases and J lost 7, with 12 bases in between. This CDR3 has 13 amino acids. The CDR3: CASSLGVGGGYTF. The CDR3 nucleotides are TGTGCCAGCAGTTTGGGTGTCGGGGGTGGCTACACCTTC.

The chain recombines TRBV4-2 with TRBJ2-7; D is possibly TRBD1 or TRBD2 (6 bases each). V gave up 0 bases and J gave up 0 bases, with 12 bases separating them. This CDR3 spans 16 amino acids. Germline V gene data show CDR1 as LGHNA and CDR2 as YNFKEQ. CDR3 sequence: CASSQEGGSSSYEQYF. The CDR3 DNA reads as TGTGCCAGCAGCCAAGAGGGGGGCAGCAGCTCCTACGAGCAGTACTTC.

This clonotype was seen just once. This could be a read error, since a much larger clone is one nucleotide away. V is TRBV5-1 and J is TRBJ2-2; TRBD1 agrees at 7 bases. The CDR3 consists of 17 residues. Germline values: CDR1 SGHRS, CDR2 YFSETQ. The V segment lost 1 base and the J segment 3 bases; nucleotides outside the gene matches: 9. In DNA, the CDR3 is TGCGCCAGCAGCTTGTCTGGACAGGCGCAGGACACCGGGGAGCTGTTTTTT. Its translation: CASSLSGQAQDTGELFF.

This clonotype was seen many times. The chain carries TRBV6-5 and TRBJ1-1; 7 bases agree with TRBD1. The CDR3 is made up of 15 amino acids. V lost 4 bases to trimming and J lost 2 bases; unmatched junction nucleotides: 7. Germline V gene lookup returns CDR1 MNHEY and CDR2 SVGAGI. The chain's CDR3 is CASSFTGQTNTEAFF. CDR3 bases: TGTGCCAGCAGTTTCACGGGACAGACCAACACTGAAGCTTTCTTT.

This clonotype was picked up a small number of times. The genes are TRBV10-2 and TRBJ2-2; D ambiguous. V was pared by 7 bases and J by 2 bases, with 11 bases between. The CDR3 runs 14 residues. The V gene's germline CDR1 is WSHSY and CDR2 SAAADI. CDR3 in DNA: TGCGCCAGCACAGATTCAGTAAACACCGGGGAGCTGTTTTTT. As protein: CASTDSVNTGELFF.

This clonotype has a handful of counts. The chain recombines TRBV18 with TRBJ2-7; D gene ambiguous. This CDR3 has 13 amino acids. V was trimmed by 3 bases and J by 4 bases, leaving 10 bases between them. Per germline, CDR1 KGHSH and CDR2 LQKENI. The CDR3 here is CASSPSTLYEQYF. CDR3 nucleotides: TGTGCCAGCTCACCGAGTACCCTATACGAGCAGTACTTC.

The J gene is TRBJ1-2, the V gene TRBV24-1; D is unresolved. The CDR3 sequence is 17 residues long. Germline-derived CDR1 and CDR2 are KGHDR and SFDVKD. The V gene lost 4 bases and the J gene lost 0 bases, with 17 bases spanning the gap. The CDR3: CATSDPNGRQPNYGYTF. Written as DNA, the CDR3 is TGTGCCACCAGTGACCCAAACGGACGCCAGCCTAACTATGGCTACACCTTC.

This clonotype has a count of ten or more. The V gene is TRBV5-6, the J gene TRBJ1-2; perhaps TRBD1 as D (6 bases). V dropped 3 bases and J dropped 5 bases, with 11 bases sitting between them. There are 13 residues in the CDR3. Germline-derived CDR1 and CDR2 are SGHDT and YYEEEE. Here the CDR3 DNA reads TGTGCCAGCAGCTCAGGACAGTTATATGGCTACACCTTC. Translating it yields CASSSGQLYGYTF.

This clonotype was found a few times. One end of the junction does not line up with germline, which may come from a read error. This rearrangement joins TRBV20-1 to TRBJ2-5; D is ambiguous. In germline, CDR1 is DFQATT, CDR2 SNEGSKA (reference sequence). This CDR3 has 11 amino acids. CDR3 coding DNA: TGCAGTGCTTCCCTCGGCCTCTTTAAGTTCTTC. It yields the protein CSASLGLFKFF.